This TCR beta chain was sequenced in a study of CXCR3-negative and CXCR3-positive naive CD8 T cells. A remark on this clonotype: The antigen is unknown.

Study outcomes and limitations: Hydrophobicity of TRB CDR3s was greater in CXCR3-positive naive cells than in CXCR3-negative naive cells.

The CDR3 covers 13 residues. UMI-labeled TRB cDNA libraries were prepared by 5' RACE. From the 5' RACE reads, TCRdb lists one entry per CDR3 protein and no DNA. Its listing shows 85,000 to 90,000 distinct CDR3 sequences. J is TRBJ2-2 and V is TRBV12-3 or TRBV12-4; TCRdb names TRBD1, which stays unverified in the absence of DNA. The receptor comes from a human donor in good health. Some clones in this sample may be carry-over from other donors' samples. Sequencing was done on a sample of naive CXCR3+ CD8+ T cells from blood. The subset here: CD45RO-CCR7+CD27+CD95- naive CD8+ T cells expressing CXCR3 (TNR3+). The CDR3 here is CASRGESTGELFF.